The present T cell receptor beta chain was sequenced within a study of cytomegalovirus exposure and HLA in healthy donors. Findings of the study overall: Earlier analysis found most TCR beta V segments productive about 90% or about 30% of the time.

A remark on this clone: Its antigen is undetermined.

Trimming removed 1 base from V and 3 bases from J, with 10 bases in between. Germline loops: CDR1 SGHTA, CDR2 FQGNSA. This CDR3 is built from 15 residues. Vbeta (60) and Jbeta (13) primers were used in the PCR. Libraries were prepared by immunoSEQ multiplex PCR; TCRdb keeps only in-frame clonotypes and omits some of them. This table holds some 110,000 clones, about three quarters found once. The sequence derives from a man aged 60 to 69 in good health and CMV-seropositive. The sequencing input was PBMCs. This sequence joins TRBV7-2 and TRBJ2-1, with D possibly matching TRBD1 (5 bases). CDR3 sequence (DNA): TGTGCCAGCAGCTTAGTCGCAGGGAACTACAATGAGCAGTTCTTC. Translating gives CASSLVAGNYNEQFF.